The rows below give T cell receptor beta chains drawn from one sample of a study of blood T cell repertoires in COVID-19. This table comes from immunoSEQ multiplex PCR, and its TCRdb copy is limited to in-frame clones, with some not included. The top ten hold less than 7% of the sample, which has around 150,000 clones, 85% seen once. Sequences were obtained from PBMCs or T cells enriched from blood (not recorded which). The origin of the receptors is a middle-aged woman who had recovered from COVID-19. Both conserved end residues are trimmed from each CDR3.

V gene,J gene,CDR3 protein
TRBV30,TRBJ1-1,AWSAPWPNENTEAF
TRBV25-1,TRBJ1-1,ASSDLDRNTEAF
TRBV7-9,TRBJ2-3,ASNPEDKSTDTQY
TRBV10-3,TRBJ1-5,AIQGREDQPQH
TRBV3-1/TRBV3-2,TRBJ2-3,ASSQVLPGLAGDADTQY
TRBV4-1,TRBJ2-3,ASSQASPASYNTQY
TRBV4-1,TRBJ2-3,ASSQVGRSGASTDTQY
TRBV5-6,TRBJ1-1,ASSLAGTGSLAF
TRBV9,TRBJ1-5,ASSVGGLQPQH
TRBV14,TRBJ2-7,ASSPWGLAGDYEQY
TRBV2,TRBJ2-2,ASSEQNTGELF
TRBV11-3,TRBJ2-1,ASSSHSLISPGSYNEQF
TRBV11-2,TRBJ1-1,ASSLEPGNTEAF
TRBV6-4,TRBJ2-1,ASSGLAGGNEQF
TRBV12-3/TRBV12-4,TRBJ1-1,ASETQGGTEAF
TRBV11-2,TRBJ2-4,ASSFGGRKNIQY
TRBV5-5,TRBJ2-7,ASSLGLAGRNEQY
TRBV10-2,TRBJ2-7,ASSDRYEQY
TRBV5-6,TRBJ2-2,ASSLDWGRGGELF
TRBV27,TRBJ2-7,ASSASRDRGYEQY
TRBV6-2/TRBV6-3,TRBJ2-5,ASSYLTGEETQY
TRBV7-9,TRBJ2-1,ASSFQGSGRNEQF
TRBV11-3,TRBJ2-1,ASSFRGNTYNEQF
TRBV4-1,TRBJ2-1,ASSRRLAGTYNEQF
TRBV9,TRBJ1-2,ASSSSPTANYGYT
TRBV30,TRBJ1-1,AWGPKMNTEAF